The 19 T cell receptor beta chains below all came from one sample that was sequenced in a study of tumor and adjacent non-tumor tissue in lung cancer. No cell sorting was done before RNA was extracted from the tissue. TCRbeta libraries were built with three rounds of nested PCR, modified from ARM-PCR. One entry per CDR3 protein, called by TCRdb with MiXCR from the multiplex PCR reads. This repertoire shows around 200,000 distinct CDR3 sequences, 71% found once; its top ten account for 25%. Input material: lung tumor tissue. These receptors were collected from a man aged 60 to 69 with non-small cell lung cancer.

About this clonotype itself: The germline gene is not matched at one end of the junction; a read error may be the cause. J is TRBJ2-5 and V is TRBV5-4, with D unclear. CDR1 SGHNT and CDR2 YYREEE come from the germline V gene (reference sequence). There are 13 residues in the CDR3. CDR3 loop: CASSLKGQETRYF. In nucleotides, the CDR3 is TGTGCCAGTAGCTTGAAAGGGCAAGAGACCCGGTACTTC.

This clonotype was observed a few times. The chain combines TRBV6-5 with TRBJ1-1; D is ambiguous. CDR1 MNHEY and CDR2 SVGAGI come from the germline V gene. V lost 2 bases, J lost 4 bases, and 11 bases lay in between. CDR3 size: 14 residues. The CDR3 nucleotides read TGTGCCAGCAGTTACCGAGGTTATCGCACTGAAGCTTTCTTT. This translates into CASSYRGYRTEAFF.

This clonotype was counted a single time. A read error may account for a junction end that differs from germline. V usage is TRBV20-1 and J usage is TRBJ1-5; 7 positions agree with TRBD1. The germline CDR1 and CDR2 sequences are DFQATT and SNEGSKA (reference sequence). The CDR3 has 16 amino acids. The CDR3 loop is CSASKAGRGPNKPQHF. The CDR3 DNA follows: TGCAGTGCTAGTAAGGCGGGTAGGGGGCCCAATAAGCCCCAGCATTTT.

Concerning this clonotype: A much larger clone lies one base from this, so it may be a read error. The CDR3 region has the DNA TGCAGTGCCTTCCGGATTGGGGGGGGCGGGTACGAGCATTACTTC. Protein product: CSAFRIGGGGYEHYF. The V call is TRBV20-1, the J call TRBJ2-7; a possible D gene is TRBD2 (7 bases). This CDR3 has 15 amino acids. Germline V gene data show CDR1 as DFQATT and CDR2 as SNEGSKA (reference sequence).

Points on this clonotype: One junction end disagrees with the germline gene, perhaps due to a read error. The rearrangement joins TRBV6-6 to TRBJ1-4, with D possibly being TRBD1 (6 bases). There are 14 residues in the CDR3. CDR1 MNHNY and CDR2 SVGAGI come from the germline V gene (reference sequence). CDR3 nucleotides: TGCGCCAGCAGTTACGGACAGAGTGGCGAAAAACTGTCTTTT. It specifies CASSYGQSGEKLSF.

This clonotype came up once. This likely comes from a read error, as the CDR3 has no conserved phenylalanine or tryptophan at its end. In DNA, the CDR3 is TGCTCCAGCAACCAAGATAGAGCGGGCACCACAGATACGCAGTATTCT. Amino acid sequence: CSSNQDRAGTTDTQYS. The chain employs TRBV4-3 and TRBJ2-3; D possibly corresponds to TRBD2 (6 bases). The CDR3 has 16 residues. CDR1 LGHNA and CDR2 YSLEER come from the germline V gene.

The chain joins TRBV11-2 to TRBJ2-7; 8 nucleotides match TRBD2. This CDR3 spans 16 amino acids. Germline loops: CDR1 SGHAT, CDR2 FQNNGV. V lost 5 bases and J lost 4; bases outside the gene matches: 13. CDR3 amino acids: CASSPERAGDSYEQYF. CDR3 nucleotides: TGTGCCAGCAGCCCTGAGCGAGCGGGGGACTCTTACGAGCAGTACTTC.

This chain uses TRBV29-1 with TRBJ1-1; a weak D match, TRBD1 (5 bases). This CDR3 has 12 amino acids. Germline assignment: CDR1 SQVTM and CDR2 ANQGSEA. V was trimmed by 6 bases and J by 7 bases, leaving 15 bases between them. In DNA form, the CDR3 reads TGCAGCGTCAAGGCAGGGCATGATGAAGCTTTCTTT. Translating gives CSVKAGHDEAFF.

As to this clonotype: Possible read error: a much larger clone is one base away. The chain uses TRBV19 and TRBJ1-1; no clear D gene. Germline V gene lookup returns CDR1 LNHDA and CDR2 SQIVND (reference sequence). The CDR3 covers 14 residues. The CDR3 protein is CANSPQALNTEAFF. For the CDR3, the DNA is TGTGCCAATAGTCCGCAGGCACTGAACACTGAAGCTTTCTTT.

In the case of this clonotype: This sequence may be a read error, since a much larger clone differs from it by one base. The chain combines TRBV29-1 with TRBJ2-1, with 12 bases matching TRBD2. The CDR3 runs 16 residues. Germline-derived CDR1 and CDR2 are SQVTM and ANQGSEA. As DNA, the CDR3 is TGCAGCGTTGAGGGGGTGACTAGCGGGAGACGCAATGAGCAGTCCTTC. Its protein is CSVEGVTSGRRNEQSF.

In regard to this clonotype: A much larger clone differs by one base, so this may be a read error. The J gene is TRBJ2-7, the V gene TRBV6-6; tentatively, D is TRBD1 or TRBD2 (5 bases each). The germline V gene has CDR1 MNHNY and CDR2 SVGAGI (reference sequence). This CDR3 has 14 residues. CDR3 region: CVSKTGTPGNEQYF. In nucleotides, the CDR3 is TGTGTCAGCAAAACCGGGACGCCTGGGAACGAGCAGTACTTC.

The chain is built from TRBV4-1 and TRBJ2-5, with unresolved D. Trimming left V 3 bases short and J 3 bases short, with 17 bases between. Per the germline V gene, CDR1 is MGHRA and CDR2 is YSYEKL. The CDR3 is made up of 16 amino acids. The CDR3 loop is CASSHTKTLRKETQYF. Written as DNA, the CDR3 is TGCGCCAGCAGCCACACCAAGACTCTACGCAAAGAGACCCAGTACTTC.

This clonotype is a singleton in its sample. A much larger clone lies one base from this, so it may be a read error. The gene calls are TRBV20-1 and TRBJ2-7; D gene uncertain. Germline V gene lookup returns CDR1 DFQATT and CDR2 SNEGSKA (reference sequence). This CDR3 has 13 amino acids. V dropped 1 base and J dropped 0 bases, with 7 bases sitting between them. CDR3 protein: CSARGVSSYEQYF. CDR3 sequence (DNA): TGCAGTGCTAGAGGGGTTAGCTCCTACGAGCAGTACTTC.

The gene calls are TRBV29-1 and TRBJ1-2, with a possible D match to TRBD1 (6 bases). Germline values: CDR1 SQVTM, CDR2 ANQGSEA. The CDR3 contains 13 residues. V was shortened by 7 bases and J by 13 bases, with 25 bases between the two germline ends. The CDR3 sequence is CSAERQAIYDFTF. The DNA for the CDR3 is TGCAGCGCCGAGAGACAGGCGATTTATGACTTCACCTTC.

This clonotype was seen a single time. Because it lacks the conserved phenylalanine or tryptophan at the end, this CDR3 is likely a read error. J is TRBJ1-1 and V is TRBV20-1; no definite D call. This CDR3 has 13 amino acids. Per the germline V gene, CDR1 is DFQATT and CDR2 is SNEGSKA (reference sequence). CDR3 residues: CSALGTANIEAFS. The CDR3 bases are TGCAGTGCCCTGGGAACGGCGAACATTGAAGCTTTCTCT.

The V and J genes are TRBV12-3 or TRBV12-4 and TRBJ1-1; D is possibly TRBD1 (5 bases). Trimming removed 6 bases from V and 3 bases from J, with 14 bases in between. CDR3 length: 14 amino acids. The CDR3 loop is CASRGRDEDTEAFF. Here the CDR3 DNA reads TGTGCCAGCAGGGGCAGGGATGAGGACACTGAAGCTTTCTTT.

As concerns this clonotype: A read error may account for a junction end that differs from germline. The chain couples TRBV11-2 to TRBJ1-3; 7 bases agree with TRBD1. CDR3 size: 16 residues. The germline V gene has CDR1 SGHAT and CDR2 FQNNGV. CDR3 loop: CASSEQGLISGNTIFF. CDR3 DNA: TGTGCCAGCAGCGAACAGGGGTTGATCTCTGGAAACACCATATTTTTT. The variable domain in full, completed from reference TRBV11-2 and TRBJ1-3, reads EAGVAQSPRYKIIEKRQSVAFWCNPISGHATLYWYQQILGQGPKLLIQFQNNGVVDDSQLPKDRFSAERLKGVDSTLKIQPAKLEDSAVYLCASSEQGLISGNTIFFGEGSWLTVV.

The rearrangement uses TRBV6-6 and TRBJ2-5, with 10 positions matching TRBD2. V lost 9 bases, J lost 9 bases, and 13 bases stayed unmatched. This CDR3 is 14 amino acids long. Germline values: CDR1 MNHNY, CDR2 SVGAGI (reference sequence). The CDR3 loop is CASSLLLAGVAQYF. CDR3 in DNA: TGTGCCAGTAGCCTTCTGCTAGCGGGAGTCGCCCAGTACTTC.

Comments on this clonotype: At one of its ends the junction is not consistent with the germline gene, which may arise from a read error. The chain couples TRBV20-1 to TRBJ2-5, with 9 bases aligning to TRBD1. The CDR3 has 16 residues. Germline CDR1 is DFQATT and CDR2 is SNEGSKA (reference sequence). Here the CDR3 reads CSARTRTGALHETQYF. CDR3 DNA sequence: TGCAGTGCTCGTACCAGGACAGGGGCCCTCCATGAGACCCAATACTTC.